The TCR beta chain described here comes from a study of ipilimumab plus nivolumab after autologous stem cell transplantation. Study context: Median doses per patient: 4 or 5 ipilimumab, fewer than ten nivolumab. Myeloma cases were transplant-naive high-risk or relapsed within 3 years post first autologous transplant.

Clones were read by immunoSEQ multiplex PCR, and TCRdb kept only the in-frame ones, dropping some. Altogether 43,000 or so clones are present, about 88% being singletons, with the ten largest covering approximately 0.87%. The CDR3 runs 13 residues. CDR1 and CDR2 (germline): SNHLY, FYNNEI. Losses at the gene ends were 9 bases for V and 1 base for J; bases not matched to a gene: 3. Patients received nivolumab 3 mg/kg at weeks 1, 4, 7, 10, then fortnightly to week 26. This clonotype was sampled from a male donor with multiple myeloma. The chain combines TRBV2 with TRBJ2-5; 9 bases agree with TRBD2. Sequencing was performed on PBMCs, taken in a trial of ipilimumab plus nivolumab as post-transplant consolidation. The CDR3 bases are TGTGCCAGAAGACTAGCGGCCCAAGAGACCCAGTACTTC. It specifies CARRLAAQETQYF. Combining the CDR3 with reference TRBV2 and TRBJ2-5 gives the whole variable domain EPEVTQTPSHQVTQMGQEVILRCVPISNHLYFYWYRQILGQKVEFLVSFYNNEISEKSEIFDDQFSVERPDGSNFTLKIRSTKLEDSAMYFCARRLAAQETQYFGPGTRLLVL.